The 12 T cell receptor beta chains reported below all come from one sample, sequenced in a study of shared clonotypes between healthy human individuals. Clones were read by immunoSEQ multiplex PCR, and TCRdb kept only the in-frame ones, dropping some. The data contain 2 million to 3 million clones, over 85% of them seen just once; the ten biggest clones take up 0.36%. The sample consisted of naive CD4+ T cells from PBMCs. Subset of the sample: CD45RA+ positively selected. Every receptor here comes from a man younger than 35 in good health. Some clones in this sample may be carry-over from other donors' samples.

V and J are TRBV6-6 and TRBJ2-7, with 10 bases lining up with TRBD2. V lost 7 bases and J lost 2; bases outside the gene matches: 8. Germline V gene sequence: CDR1 MNHNY, CDR2 SVGAGI (reference sequence). This CDR3 has 15 residues. As DNA, the CDR3 is TGTGCCAGCACCTTTACTAGCGGGGCAACCTACGAGCAGTACTTC. It codes for CASTFTSGATYEQYF.

The chain has TRBV28 and TRBJ2-3; TRBD2 might be the D (5 bases). Germline CDR1 MDHEN, CDR2 SYDVKM. The CDR3 contains 13 residues. Between the trimmed V and J ends, which lost 7 bases and 3 bases, there was a span of 11 bases. The CDR3 nucleotides read TGTGCCAGCACCCCGAGGGCAACAGATACGCAGTATTTT. The encoded protein is CASTPRATDTQYF.

The chain employs TRBV5-1 and TRBJ1-3; 8 bases match TRBD1. CDR3 length: 13 residues. Germline assignment: CDR1 SGHRS and CDR2 YFSETQ. After removal of 4 bases from V and 8 bases from J, the junction contained 5 bases not matched to a gene. CDR3 in amino acids: CASSTGQGDTIYF. The CDR3 DNA reads TGCGCCAGCAGCACAGGACAGGGCGACACCATATATTTT.

The chain couples TRBV5-1 to TRBJ2-3; 7 nucleotides align to TRBD2. Losses at the gene ends were 0 bases for V and 2 bases for J; bases not matched to a gene: 3. The CDR3 runs to 15 residues. Germline V gene sequence: CDR1 SGHRS, CDR2 YFSETQ. CDR3 in DNA: TGCGCCAGCAGCTTGGCCCTAGCGGACACAGATACGCAGTATTTT. Amino acids: CASSLALADTDTQYF.

The chain couples TRBV27 to TRBJ1-2, with D possibly being TRBD1 (5 bases). The V and J ends lost 6 bases and 0 bases respectively, with 11 bases between them. The V gene's germline CDR1 is MNHEY and CDR2 SMNVEV (reference sequence). This CDR3 comprises 14 residues. The CDR3 region has the DNA TGTGCCAGCAGCCCCCGGGGGGCTAACTATGGCTACACCTTC. It translates to CASSPRGANYGYTF.

This clone was picked up one time. Additional DNA sequences in this sample encode the identical CDR3. This rearrangement joins TRBV11-2 to TRBJ2-2; no firm D call. V lost 3 bases, J lost 2 bases, and 4 bases lay in between. This CDR3 is 13 amino acids long. Germline CDR1 and CDR2: SGHAT and FQNNGV. Written as DNA, the CDR3 is TGTGCCAGCAGCTTGACCAACACCGGGGAGCTGTTTTTT. Amino acid sequence: CASSLTNTGELFF.

The chain links TRBV5-1 to TRBJ2-1; 13 nucleotides align to TRBD2. Germline loops: CDR1 SGHRS, CDR2 YFSETQ. V trimming: 2 bases; J trimming: 7 bases; junction bases outside the gene matches: 6. This CDR3 is 16 amino acids long. CDR3 nucleotides: TGCGCCAGCAGCTTCCCACTAGCGGGAGGGCCTAATGAGCAGTTCTTC. Translating gives CASSFPLAGGPNEQFF.

This clone was picked up a small number of times. This sequence joins TRBV25-1 and TRBJ1-1; D is unresolved. There are 11 residues in the CDR3. Trimming removed 7 bases from V and 0 bases from J, with 3 bases in between. The germline CDR1 and CDR2 sequences are MGHDK and SYGVNS. The CDR3 coding sequence is TGTGCCAGCATAGTGAACACTGAAGCTTTCTTT. It translates to CASIVNTEAFF.

Points on this clone: Other DNA sequences within the sample encode an identical CDR3. CDR3: CASSLAGGQETQYF. CDR3 DNA sequence: TGCGCCAGCAGCTTAGCGGGGGGGCAAGAGACCCAGTACTTC. This chain links TRBV5-1 with TRBJ2-5; 10 positions agree with TRBD2. Germline CDR1 is SGHRS and CDR2 is YFSETQ. Trimming removed 2 bases from V and 2 bases from J; junction bases left unmatched: 0. The CDR3 loop spans 14 amino acids.

The J gene is TRBJ2-1, the V gene TRBV5-1; TRBD2 aligns across 9 bases. The CDR3 has 16 amino acids. CDR1 SGHRS and CDR2 YFSETQ come from the germline V gene. V was clipped by 3 bases and J by 2 bases; unmatched bases: 6. This CDR3 reads CASSSPAGGTYNEQFF. The CDR3 nucleotides are TGCGCCAGCAGCTCACCAGCGGGAGGTACCTACAATGAGCAGTTCTTC. Together with reference TRBV5-1 and TRBJ2-1, the CDR3 gives the full variable domain: KAGVTQTPRYLIKTRGQQVTLSCSPISGHRSVSWYQQTPGQGLQFLFEYFSETQRNKGNFPGRFSGRQFSNSRSEMNVSTLELGDSALYLCASSSPAGGTYNEQFFGPGTRLTVL.

This clone came up a few times. This sample also contains other DNA sequences that code for the same CDR3. J is TRBJ1-1 and V is TRBV6-5; D unresolved. This CDR3 is built from 15 residues. Between the trimmed V and J ends, which lost 0 bases and 0 bases, there was a span of 8 bases. Germline CDR1 and CDR2: MNHEY and SVGAGI. DNA for the CDR3: TGTGCCAGCAGTTACTCAGGAGGAATGAACACTGAAGCTTTCTTT. Translation gives CASSYSGGMNTEAFF.

The chain is built from TRBV27 and TRBJ2-1, with D unclear. The CDR3 is made up of 14 amino acids. The germline gives CDR1 MNHEY, CDR2 SMNVEV (reference sequence). Between the trimmed V and J ends, which lost 7 bases and 0 bases, there was a span of 10 bases. CDR3 in amino acids: CASKSSRSYNEQFF. CDR3 bases: TGTGCCAGCAAAAGTAGTCGCTCCTACAATGAGCAGTTCTTC.